The text below deals with one TCR beta chain. The antigen is unknown. Time point: blood 2 weeks post-SBRT. Noted treatment: 15 Gy SBRT to primary tumor, nephrectomy 4 weeks later. Blood was sampled at baseline, 2 weeks and 4 weeks after SBRT. Clear cell pathology was present in this patient's renal cell carcinoma. The repertoire was sequenced with immunoSEQ multiplex PCR; TCRdb's copy has only in-frame clones and lacks some. This sample yields some 60,000 clones, of which around 81% are seen a single time; roughly 7% belongs to the top ten. The data stem from a study of radiation and T cells in renal cell carcinoma. General study findings and limits: Without pretreatment biopsies, baseline tumor clonotype presence was undetermined. From baseline, blood top tumor clonotypes peaked at 2 weeks post-radiation.

The V and J ends lost 1 base and 0 bases respectively, with 8 bases between them. CDR1 is PRHDT, CDR2 FYEKMQ, per germline (reference sequence). This CDR3 has 15 residues. The chain recombines TRBV13 with TRBJ2-3; maybe TRBD2 (5 bases). This TCR was sampled from a man in his sixties with renal cell carcinoma. Sequencing was performed on blood, taken from a patient whose treatment included radiotherapy and nephrectomy. Written as DNA, the CDR3 is TGTGCCAGCAGCTTAGCCGGGGTTAGCACAGATACGCAGTATTTT. Protein product: CASSLAGVSTDTQYF.